The sequence of this T cell receptor beta chain was determined in a study of neurological immune-mediated disorders. V shed 3 bases and J shed 2 bases, with 7 bases lying between them. CDR1 is MNHEY and CDR2 is SMNVEV in the germline V gene (reference sequence). The CDR3 sequence is 13 residues long. This clonotype was recorded at least ten times. TCRdb ran MiXCR on the 5' RACE reads and lists one entry per CDR3 protein. The sample contains more than 25,000 distinct CDR3 sequences, roughly 3.7% of which appear only once. The sample was CD4+ T cells from blood. The source of this sequence is a woman in her forties in good health. The chain joins TRBV27 to TRBJ1-2; D is unclear. The CDR3 DNA is TGTGCCAGCAGTTTGACCGGGAACTATGGCTACACCTTC. Translation: CASSLTGNYGYTF.